The clone carrying this T cell receptor beta chain was recorded once. This record belongs to a study of blood T cell repertoires in COVID-19. Assay: immunoSEQ multiplex PCR; the TCRdb copy retains only in-frame clones and omits some. The sample has around 160,000 clones, around 84% seen once. CDR1 and CDR2 (germline): SGDLS, YYNGEE. V was pared by 2 bases and J by 8 bases, with 8 bases of the junction left unmatched. The CDR3 has 15 residues. The sample comprised peripheral blood. The rearrangement joins TRBV9 to TRBJ1-4; the match to TRBD1 covers 8 bases. This TCR derives from a man aged 60 to 75 with active or convalescent COVID-19. CDR3 sequence reads: CASSVGQGYVEKLFF. The CDR3 DNA is TGTGCCAGCAGCGTCGGACAGGGCTATGTCGAAAAACTGTTTTTT.